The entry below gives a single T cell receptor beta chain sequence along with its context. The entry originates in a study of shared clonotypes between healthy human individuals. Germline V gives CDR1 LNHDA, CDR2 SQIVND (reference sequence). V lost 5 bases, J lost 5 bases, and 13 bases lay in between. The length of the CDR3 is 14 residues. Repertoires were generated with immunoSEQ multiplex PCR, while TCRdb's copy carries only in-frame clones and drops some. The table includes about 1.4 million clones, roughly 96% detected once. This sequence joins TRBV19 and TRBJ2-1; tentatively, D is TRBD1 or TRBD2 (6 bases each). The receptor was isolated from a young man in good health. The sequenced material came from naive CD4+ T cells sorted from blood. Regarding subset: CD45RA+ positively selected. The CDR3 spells CASSPNGGHNEQFF. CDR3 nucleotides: TGTGCCAGTAGTCCCAACGGGGGCCACAATGAGCAGTTCTTC.